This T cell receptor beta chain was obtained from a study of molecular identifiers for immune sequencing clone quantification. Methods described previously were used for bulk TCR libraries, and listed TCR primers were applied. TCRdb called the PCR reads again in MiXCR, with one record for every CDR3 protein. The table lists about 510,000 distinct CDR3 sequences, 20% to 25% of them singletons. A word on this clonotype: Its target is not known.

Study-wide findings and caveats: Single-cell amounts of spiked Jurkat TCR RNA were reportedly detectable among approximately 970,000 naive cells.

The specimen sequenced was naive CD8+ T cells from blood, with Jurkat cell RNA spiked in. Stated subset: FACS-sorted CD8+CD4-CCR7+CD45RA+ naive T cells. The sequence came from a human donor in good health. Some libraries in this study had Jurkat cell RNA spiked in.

In nucleotides, the CDR3 is TGCGCCAGCAGCCAGGAACCGGGACTAGCGAACACCGGGGAGCTGTTTTTT. This encodes CASSQEPGLANTGELFF. The chain recombines TRBV4-3 with TRBJ2-2; 8 positions match TRBD2. CDR3 length: 17 residues. J lost 0 bases, V lost 3 bases, and 6 bases had no gene match. Per the germline V gene, CDR1 is LGHNA and CDR2 is YSLEER.